This T cell receptor beta chain was documented in a study of blood T cell repertoires in COVID-19. For the study at large: Acute-phase and convalescent COVID-19 samples originated in the United States, Italy and Spain. PBMCs, B-cell-depleted T cells, or T cells were the source of the cDNA or gDNA that made up the material.

How the authors handled the data: Amplification with reference gene primers provided the estimates of nucleated cell counts. Sequencing used immunoSEQ multiplex PCR; TCRdb keeps in-frame clones, though not all of them. V and J calls and clone size follow that table, whereas D and trimming were derived from the DNA. The sample contains around 150,000 clones, 86% of which appear only once. V lost 5 bases and J lost 2, with 10 bases in between. The CDR3 covers 14 residues. In germline, CDR1 is MGHRA, CDR2 YSYEKL. Sequencing used peripheral blood. This clonotype was obtained from a man aged 55-75 years with acute or convalescent COVID-19. V gene TRBV4-1 combines with J gene TRBJ2-1, with D perhaps matching TRBD2 (5 bases). The chain's CDR3 is CASSRGITYNEQFF. For the CDR3, the DNA is TGCGCCAGCAGCAGAGGGATAACCTACAATGAGCAGTTCTTC.